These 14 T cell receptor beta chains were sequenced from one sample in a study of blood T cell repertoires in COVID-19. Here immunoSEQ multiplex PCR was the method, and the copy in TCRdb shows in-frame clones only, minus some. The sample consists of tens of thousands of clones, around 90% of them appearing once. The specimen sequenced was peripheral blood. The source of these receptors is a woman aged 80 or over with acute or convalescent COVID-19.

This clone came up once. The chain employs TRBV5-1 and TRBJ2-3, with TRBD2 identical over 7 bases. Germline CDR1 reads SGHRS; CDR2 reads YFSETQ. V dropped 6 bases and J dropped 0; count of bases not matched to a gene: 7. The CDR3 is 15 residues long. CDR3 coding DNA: TGCGCCAGCAACTATGGCGGGAGAAGCACAGATACGCAGTATTTT. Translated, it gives CASNYGGRSTDTQYF.

The CDR3 loop is CASSRTGQASGYTF. CDR3 coding DNA: TGTGCCAGCAGCCGAACTGGACAGGCTTCAGGCTACACCTTC. The V gene is TRBV6-2 or TRBV6-3, the J gene TRBJ1-2, with 7 nucleotides matching TRBD1. Losses at the gene ends were 6 bases for V and 8 bases for J; bases not matched to a gene: 12. Looked up from germline, CDR1 is MNHEY and CDR2 is SVGEGT. This CDR3 is 14 amino acids long.

CDR3 protein: CASSTRQENTEAFF. The CDR3 DNA is TGTGCCAGTAGTACCAGACAAGAGAACACTGAAGCTTTCTTT. The chain couples TRBV19 to TRBJ1-1; D not certain. From germline, CDR1 is LNHDA and CDR2 SQIVND (reference sequence). The length of the CDR3 is 14 residues. V shed 4 bases and J shed 1 base, with 10 bases lying between them.

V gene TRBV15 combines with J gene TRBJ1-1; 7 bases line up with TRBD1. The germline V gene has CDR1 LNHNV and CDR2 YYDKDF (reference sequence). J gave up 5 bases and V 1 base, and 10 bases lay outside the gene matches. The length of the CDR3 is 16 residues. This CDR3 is CATSRVIQGIGTEAFF. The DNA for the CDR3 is TGTGCCACCAGCAGAGTAATACAGGGGATAGGGACTGAAGCTTTCTTT.

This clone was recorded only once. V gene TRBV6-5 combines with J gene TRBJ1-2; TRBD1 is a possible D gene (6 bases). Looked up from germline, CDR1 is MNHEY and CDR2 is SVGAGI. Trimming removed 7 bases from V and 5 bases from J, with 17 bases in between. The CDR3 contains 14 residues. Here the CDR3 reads CASTPDRTAYGYTF. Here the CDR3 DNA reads TGTGCCAGCACCCCTGATAGGACAGCGTATGGCTACACCTTC.

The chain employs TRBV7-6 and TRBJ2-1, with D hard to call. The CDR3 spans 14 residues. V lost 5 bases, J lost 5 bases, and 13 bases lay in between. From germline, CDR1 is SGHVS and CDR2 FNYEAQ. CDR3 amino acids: CASSPLSQDNEQFF. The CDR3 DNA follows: TGTGCCAGCAGCCCCCTGAGCCAGGACAATGAGCAGTTCTTC.

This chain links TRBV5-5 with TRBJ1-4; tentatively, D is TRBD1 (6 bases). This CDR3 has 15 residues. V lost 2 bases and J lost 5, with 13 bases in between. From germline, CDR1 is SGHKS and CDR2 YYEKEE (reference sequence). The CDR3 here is CASSLTGTRNEKLFF. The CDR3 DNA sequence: TGTGCCAGCAGCTTAACAGGGACAAGGAATGAAAAACTGTTTTTT.

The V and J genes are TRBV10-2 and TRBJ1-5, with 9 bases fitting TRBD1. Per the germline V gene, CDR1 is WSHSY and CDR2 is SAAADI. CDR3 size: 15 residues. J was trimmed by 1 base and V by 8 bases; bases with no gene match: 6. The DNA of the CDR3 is TGCGCCAGCTGTAGGACAGGGGAAAGCAATCAGCCCCAGCATTTT. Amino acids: CASCRTGESNQPQHF.

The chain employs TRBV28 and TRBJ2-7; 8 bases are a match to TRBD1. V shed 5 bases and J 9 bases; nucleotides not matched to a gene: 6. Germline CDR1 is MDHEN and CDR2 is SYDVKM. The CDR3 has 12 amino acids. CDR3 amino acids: CASSLWTGLQYF. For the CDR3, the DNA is TGTGCCAGCAGTCTCTGGACAGGGTTGCAGTACTTC.

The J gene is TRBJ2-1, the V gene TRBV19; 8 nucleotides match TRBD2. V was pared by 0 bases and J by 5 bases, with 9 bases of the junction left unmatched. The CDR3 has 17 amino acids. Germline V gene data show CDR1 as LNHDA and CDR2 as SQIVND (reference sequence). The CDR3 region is CASSIDFGREGNNEQFF. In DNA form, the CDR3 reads TGTGCCAGTAGTATAGATTTCGGCCGGGAGGGAAACAATGAGCAGTTCTTC.

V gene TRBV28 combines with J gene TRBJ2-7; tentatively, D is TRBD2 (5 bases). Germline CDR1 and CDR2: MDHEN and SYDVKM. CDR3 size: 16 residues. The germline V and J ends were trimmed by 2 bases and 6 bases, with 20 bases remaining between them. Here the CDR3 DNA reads TGTGCCAGCAGTTTAGGGTCCAGCGGCTCGCCGGGCGAGCAGTACTTC. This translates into CASSLGSSGSPGEQYF.

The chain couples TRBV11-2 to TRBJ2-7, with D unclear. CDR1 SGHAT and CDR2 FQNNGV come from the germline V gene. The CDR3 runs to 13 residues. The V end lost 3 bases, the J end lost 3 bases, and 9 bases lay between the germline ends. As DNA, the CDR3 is TGTGCCAGCAGCTTCAGGAATGGCTACGAGCAGTACTTC. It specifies CASSFRNGYEQYF.

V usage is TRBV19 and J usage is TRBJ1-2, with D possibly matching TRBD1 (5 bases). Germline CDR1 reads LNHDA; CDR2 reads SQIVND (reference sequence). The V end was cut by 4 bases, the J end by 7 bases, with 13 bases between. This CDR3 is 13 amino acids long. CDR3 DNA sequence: TGTGCCAGTAGTAAGACAGAAACCTTTGGCTACACCTTC. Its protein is CASSKTETFGYTF.

CDR3 residues: CASSLWRTGDNSPLHF. In DNA, the CDR3 is TGTGCCAGCAGCTTATGGAGGACAGGGGACAATTCACCCCTCCACTTT. This chain uses TRBV11-2 with TRBJ1-6; 9 nucleotides line up with TRBD1. Per germline, CDR1 SGHAT and CDR2 FQNNGV. V gave up 2 bases and J gave up 7 bases; unmatched junction bases: 6. The CDR3 is 16 residues long.